This T cell receptor (beta chain) comes out of a study of T cell responses to AZD1222 COVID-19 vaccine. Study background: Researchers grouped second doses given at about 4 or about 12 weeks into one pool.

As regards this clone: Its matching antigen is unknown.

Libraries were prepared by immunoSEQ multiplex PCR; TCRdb keeps only in-frame clonotypes and omits some of them. Here the sample spans 150,000 to 200,000 clones, approximately 90% being singletons. Findings and caveats of the study: Variant regions that are unmutated are reportedly the target of nearly half of spike-specific TCRs. Donors skewed white British and female; clonal diversity was possibly underestimated. Two AZD1222 administrations were followed by greater Spike-specific TCR breadth and depth.

The germline gives CDR1 SGHTA, CDR2 FQGTGA. J lost 5 bases, V lost 0 bases, and 4 bases had no gene match. The CDR3 totals 16 residues. The receptor was derived from an adult in good health. Sequenced here: peripheral blood, sampled on day 0 of AZD1222 vaccination. This rearrangement joins TRBV7-3 to TRBJ2-3; 11 nucleotides line up with TRBD1. The chain's CDR3 is CASSLTGQGVKDTQYF. In DNA, the CDR3 is TGTGCCAGCAGCTTAACGGGACAGGGGGTGAAAGATACGCAGTATTTT.